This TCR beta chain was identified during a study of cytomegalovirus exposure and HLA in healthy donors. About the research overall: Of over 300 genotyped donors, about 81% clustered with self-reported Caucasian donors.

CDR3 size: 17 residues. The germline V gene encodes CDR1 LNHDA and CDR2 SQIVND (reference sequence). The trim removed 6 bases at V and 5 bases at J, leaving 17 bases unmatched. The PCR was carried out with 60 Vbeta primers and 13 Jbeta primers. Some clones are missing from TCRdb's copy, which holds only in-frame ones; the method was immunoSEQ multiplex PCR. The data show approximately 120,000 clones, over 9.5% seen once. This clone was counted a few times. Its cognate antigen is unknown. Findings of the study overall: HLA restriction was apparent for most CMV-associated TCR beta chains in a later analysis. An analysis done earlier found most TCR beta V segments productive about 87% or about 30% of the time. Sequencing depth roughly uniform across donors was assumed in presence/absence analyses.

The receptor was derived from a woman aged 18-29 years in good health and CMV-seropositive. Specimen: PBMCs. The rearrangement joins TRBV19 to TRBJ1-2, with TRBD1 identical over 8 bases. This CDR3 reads CASSPNPGTGFWYGYTF. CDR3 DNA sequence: TGTGCCAGTAGCCCCAACCCCGGGACAGGCTTTTGGTATGGCTACACCTTC. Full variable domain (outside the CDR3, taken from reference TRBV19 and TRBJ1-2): DGGITQSPKYLFRKEGQNVTLSCEQNLNHDAMYWYRQDPGQGLRLIYYSQIVNDFQKGDIAEGYSVSREKKESFPLTVTSAQKNPTAFYLCASSPNPGTGFWYGYTFGSGTRLTVV.